A selection of T cell receptor beta chains follows, all from one sample in a study of response to subunit inactivated influenza vaccine. MiXCR was run by TCRdb on the RT-PCR reads, yielding one entry per CDR3 protein. The sample shows 450,000 to 700,000 distinct CDR3 sequences, about 15% of them seen only once. The sample consisted of PBMCs from blood, taken roughly 12 days after vaccination. These receptor sequences come from a man over 45 who received an inactivated influenza vaccine. CDR3s include the opening cysteine and the closing phenylalanine or tryptophan. The D gene is left open where the match is weak. Clone sizes are given selectively: once, few, many, or a class where the clone is expanded.

>TRBJ2-1|TRBD1|.|TRBV27
CASSFIWGTESNEQFF
TGTGCCAGCAGTTTTATTTGGGGGACAGAAAGCAATGAGCAGTTCTTC
>TRBJ1-2|TRBD1|.|TRBV6-5
CASSSWTGSLINYGYTF
TGTGCCAGCAGTTCCTGGACAGGGTCCCTAATAAACTATGGCTACACCTTC
>TRBJ2-7|TRBD1|.|TRBV12-3/TRBV12-4
CASSGGQGKGYEQYF
TGTGCCAGCAGTGGCGGACAGGGGAAGGGCTACGAGCAGTACTTC
>TRBJ2-7|TRBD2|few|TRBV11-2
CASSLNTASGGLSYEQYF
TGTGCCAGCAGCTTAAATACGGCTAGCGGGGGGCTTTCCTACGAGCAGTACTTC
>TRBJ2-1|TRBD2|few|TRBV7-3
CASSLNPGGVNEQFF
TGTGCCAGCAGCCTCAACCCGGGGGGAGTCAATGAGCAGTTCTTC
>TRBJ1-5|.|few|TRBV28
CATFGENSNQPQHF
TGTGCCACCTTTGGGGAAAATAGCAATCAGCCCCAGCATTTT
>TRBJ2-2|TRBD1|few|TRBV29-1
CSVEDGDRVAGELFF
TGCAGCGTTGAAGATGGGGACAGGGTGGCCGGGGAGCTGTTTTTT
>TRBJ1-4|.|many|TRBV5-1
CASSVGQPINEKLFF
TGCGCCAGCAGCGTCGGACAGCCAATTAATGAAAAACTGTTTTTT
>TRBJ2-1|TRBD2|few|TRBV7-9
CASSLGLAGVFSNEQFF
TGTGCCAGCAGCTTAGGTCTAGCGGGAGTGTTCTCCAATGAGCAGTTCTTC
>TRBJ1-2|.|.|TRBV10-3
CAISGPLGGKHYGYTF
TGTGCCATCAGTGGTCCTCTGGGAGGGAAGCACTATGGCTACACCTTC
>TRBJ1-4|.|few|TRBV27
CASSGSGTNEKLFF
TGTGCCAGCAGTGGATCCGGGACTAATGAAAAACTGTTTTTT
>TRBJ2-5|.|.|TRBV9
CASSVAGGNGETQYF
TGTGCCAGCAGCGTAGCCGGGGGTAATGGAGAGACCCAGTACTTC
>TRBJ2-3|TRBD2|.|TRBV7-9
CASSLGLAGGIPDTQYF
TGTGCCAGCAGCTTAGGTCTGGCGGGGGGAATACCAGATACGCAGTATTTT
>TRBJ2-7|.|many|TRBV12-3/TRBV12-4
CASGGGVVAKQYF
TGTGCCAGCGGGGGTGGGGTAGTCGCAAAGCAGTACTTC
>TRBJ2-2|TRBD2|.|TRBV4-3
CASSQGLAGPNTGELFF
TGCGCCAGCAGCCAGGGACTAGCGGGGCCGAACACCGGGGAGCTGTTTTTT
>TRBJ1-5|.|many|TRBV29-1
CSVGQGNQPQHF
TGCAGCGTTGGACAGGGCAATCAGCCCCAGCATTTT
>TRBJ1-4|TRBD1|.|TRBV5-1
CASSGGTDRWEKLFF
TGCGCCAGCAGCGGTGGGACAGATAGGTGGGAAAAACTGTTTTTT
>TRBJ2-1|.|.|TRBV4-3
CASSQSEIFGSYNEQFF
TGCGCCAGCAGCCAATCAGAGATATTCGGATCCTACAATGAGCAGTTCTTC
>TRBJ2-7|.|many|TRBV3-1
CASSQVHSSYEQYF
TGTGCCAGCAGCCAAGTACACAGCTCCTACGAGCAGTACTTC
>TRBJ2-7|.|.|TRBV30
CAWSDYEQYF
TGTGCCTGGAGTGACTACGAGCAGTACTTC
>TRBJ1-1|.|.|TRBV29-1
CSVEQGRGTEAFF
TGCAGCGTTGAACAGGGGAGGGGTACTGAAGCTTTCTTT
>TRBJ2-1|TRBD2|.|TRBV4-2
CASSHLSGSRNEQFF
TGTGCCAGCAGCCATCTTAGCGGGAGTAGGAATGAGCAGTTCTTC
>TRBJ2-2|TRBD1|few|TRBV12-3/TRBV12-4
CASRRDRVNTGELFF
TGTGCCAGCAGGAGGGACAGGGTAAACACCGGGGAGCTGTTTTTT